There are many counts of the clone carrying this T cell receptor (beta chain). The antigen remains unidentified. Each cDNA molecule carried a unique molecular identifier. Via MiXCR, TCRdb re-called the 5' RACE reads, giving one row per CDR3 protein. The table lists about 37,000 distinct CDR3 sequences, approximately 5.9% of them singletons, with 5.5% to 7% in the top ten. This entry comes from a study of early T cells in non-severe SARS-CoV-2 infection. Study information: The study sequenced bulk RNA from unsorted whole blood, with chains unpaired.

Study-wide results and limits: VDJdb matching skewed toward anti-spike CD8 responses, missing private and CD4 specificities.

V lost 3 bases to trimming and J lost 2 bases; unmatched junction nucleotides: 1. The CDR3 runs 13 residues. CDR1 and CDR2 (germline): LNHDA, SQIVND (reference sequence). The chain links TRBV19 to TRBJ2-7, with 7 bases fitting TRBD2. This TCR derives from an adult who was a healthcare worker with PCR-confirmed SARS-CoV-2 infection or an uninfected control (not recorded which). The sequenced sample was whole blood, obtained at baseline. The CDR3 region has the DNA TGTGCCAGTAGTATGGGGACTACCTACGAGCAGTACTTC. Translated: CASSMGTTYEQYF.